These T cell receptor beta chains were read from a single sample in a study of shared clonotypes between healthy human individuals. Data came from immunoSEQ multiplex PCR; TCRdb stores just in-frame clones and leaves some out. The table shows about 700,000 clones, with about 92% occurring only once. Sequenced: naive CD8+ T cells sorted from blood. The receptors derive from a man aged 25 to 45 in good health. Each CDR3 is given with its conserved first and last residue. D genes are given only for firm matches.

TRBJ2-3	TRBV7-8	.	TGTGCCAGCAGCTTAGGTCGGGGCCTCCGGGATACGCAGTATTTT	CASSLGRGLRDTQYF
TRBJ2-2	TRBV4-1	TRBD2	TGCGCCAGCAGCCTACTAGCGGGAGATGTCACCGGGGAGCTGTTTTTT	CASSLLAGDVTGELFF
TRBJ2-3	TRBV7-2	.	TGTGCCAGCAGCTCGTCCGGTATGATCGGGAACACAGATACGCAGTATTTT	CASSSSGMIGNTDTQYF
TRBJ1-3	TRBV6-6	.	TGTGCCAGCAGTTACTCGACGGCTGCCCCCGGAAACACCATATATTTT	CASSYSTAAPGNTIYF
TRBJ2-3	TRBV30	.	TGTGCCTGGAGTGTACTGAGAACAGATACGCAGTATTTT	CAWSVLRTDTQYF
TRBJ1-1	TRBV5-4	.	TGTGCCAGCAGCTTGGGACGGGCGGTCGGCACTGAAGCTTTCTTT	CASSLGRAVGTEAFF
TRBJ1-6	TRBV9	.	TGTGCCAGCAGCGTTGGTAATTCACCCCTCCACTTT	CASSVGNSPLHF
TRBJ1-2	TRBV2	.	TGTGCCAGCAGTGAAGCGCCACAACGTTGGGAGGGGAAGAGTGGCTACACCTTC	CASSEAPQRWEGKSGYTF
TRBJ2-3	TRBV29-1	.	TGCAGCGTTGACGGGGTAGAGCGCACAGATACGCAGTATTTT	CSVDGVERTDTQYF
TRBJ2-3	TRBV7-9	TRBD2	TGTGCCAGCAGCTCCGACTTAGCGGGAGGAAACACAGATACGCAGTATTTT	CASSSDLAGGNTDTQYF
TRBJ2-1	TRBV7-2	.	TGTGCCAGCAGCTTAGCCCCGGCTCATGAGCAGTTCTTC	CASSLAPAHEQFF
TRBJ2-2	TRBV10-1	.	TGCGCCAACCCCCCCGAACTAGGGACCGGGGAGCTGTTTTTT	CANPPELGTGELFF
TRBJ2-1	TRBV4-1	TRBD2	TGCGCCAGCAGCCAATCCCCCGGGACTACGATACATACCAACAATGAGCAGTTCTTC	CASSQSPGTTIHTNNEQFF
TRBJ2-1	TRBV28	TRBD1	TGTGCCAGCAGTCCCCTGGGACAGGGTCGGCATGAGCAGTTCTTC	CASSPLGQGRHEQFF
TRBJ2-2	TRBV7-3	TRBD1	TGTGCCAGCAGCTCCAGGGGGCTCGGCGGGGAGCTGTTTTTT	CASSSRGLGGELFF
TRBJ2-2	TRBV29-1	.	TGCAGCGTTGAACGGGAAAACACCGGGGAGCTGTTTTTT	CSVERENTGELFF
TRBJ1-2	TRBV27	.	TGTGCCAGCAGTCCGGATATGACAGGTTTCTATGGCTACACCTTC	CASSPDMTGFYGYTF